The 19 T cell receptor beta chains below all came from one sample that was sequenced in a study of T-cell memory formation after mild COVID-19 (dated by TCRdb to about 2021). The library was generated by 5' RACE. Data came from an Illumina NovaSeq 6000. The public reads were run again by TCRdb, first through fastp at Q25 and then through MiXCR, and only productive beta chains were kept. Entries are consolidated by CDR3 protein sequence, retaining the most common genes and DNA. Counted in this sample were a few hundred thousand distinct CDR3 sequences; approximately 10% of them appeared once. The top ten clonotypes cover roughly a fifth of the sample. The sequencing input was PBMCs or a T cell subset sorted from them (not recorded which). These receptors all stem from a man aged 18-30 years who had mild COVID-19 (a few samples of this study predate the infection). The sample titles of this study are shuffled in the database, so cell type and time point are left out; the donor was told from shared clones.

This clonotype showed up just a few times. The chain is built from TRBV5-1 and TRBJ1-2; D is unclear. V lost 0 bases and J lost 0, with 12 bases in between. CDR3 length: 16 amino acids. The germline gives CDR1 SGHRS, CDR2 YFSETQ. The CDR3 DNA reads TGCGCCAGCAGCTTGGGGGAACAGATGACTAACTATGGCTACACCTTC. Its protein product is CASSLGEQMTNYGYTF.

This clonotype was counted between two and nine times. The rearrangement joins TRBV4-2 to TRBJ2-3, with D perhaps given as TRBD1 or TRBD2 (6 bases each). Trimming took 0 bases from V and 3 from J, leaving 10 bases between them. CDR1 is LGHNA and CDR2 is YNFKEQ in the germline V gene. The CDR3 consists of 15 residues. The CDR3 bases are TGTGCCAGCAGCCAAGATTGGGGGGCGACAGATACGCAGTATTTT. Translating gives CASSQDWGATDTQYF.

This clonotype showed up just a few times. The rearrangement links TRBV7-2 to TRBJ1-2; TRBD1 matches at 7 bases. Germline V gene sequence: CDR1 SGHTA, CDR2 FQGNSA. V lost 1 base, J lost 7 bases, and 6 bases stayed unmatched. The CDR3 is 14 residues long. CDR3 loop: CASSLDPGTVGYTF. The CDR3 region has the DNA TGTGCCAGCAGCTTAGACCCCGGGACAGTTGGCTACACCTTC.

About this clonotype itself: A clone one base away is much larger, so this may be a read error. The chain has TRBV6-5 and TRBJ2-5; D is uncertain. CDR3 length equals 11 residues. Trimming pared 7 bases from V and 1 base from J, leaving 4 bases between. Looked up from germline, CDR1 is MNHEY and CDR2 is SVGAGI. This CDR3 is CASTLQETQYF. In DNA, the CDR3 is TGTGCCAGCACCCTCCAAGAGACCCAGTACTTC.

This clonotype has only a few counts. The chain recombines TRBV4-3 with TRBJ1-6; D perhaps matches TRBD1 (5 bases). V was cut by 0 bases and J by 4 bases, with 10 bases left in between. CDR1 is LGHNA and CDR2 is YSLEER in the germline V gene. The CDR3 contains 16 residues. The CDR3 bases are TGCGCCAGCAGCCAAGATGGTGAGGGGTATAATTCACCCCTCCACTTT. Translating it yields CASSQDGEGYNSPLHF.

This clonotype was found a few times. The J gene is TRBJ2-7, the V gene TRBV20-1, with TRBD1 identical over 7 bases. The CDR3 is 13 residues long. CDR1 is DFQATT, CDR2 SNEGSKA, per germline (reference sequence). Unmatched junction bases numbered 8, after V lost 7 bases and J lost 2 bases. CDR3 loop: CSVQQGVAYEQYV. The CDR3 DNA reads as TGCAGTGTTCAGCAGGGGGTAGCCTACGAGCAGTACGTC.

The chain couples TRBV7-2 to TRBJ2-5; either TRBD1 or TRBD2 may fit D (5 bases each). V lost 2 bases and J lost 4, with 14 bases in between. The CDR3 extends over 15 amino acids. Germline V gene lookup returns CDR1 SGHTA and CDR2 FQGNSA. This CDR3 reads CASSLSPGRRETQYF. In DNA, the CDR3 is TGTGCCAGCAGCTTATCACCGGGACGCAGAGAGACCCAGTACTTC.

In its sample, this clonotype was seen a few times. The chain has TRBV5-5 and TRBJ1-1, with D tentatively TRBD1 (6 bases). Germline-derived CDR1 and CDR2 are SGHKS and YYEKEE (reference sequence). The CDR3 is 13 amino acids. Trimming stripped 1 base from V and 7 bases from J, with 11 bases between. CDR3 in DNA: TGTGCCAGCAGCTTGACCGGGACAAGTGAAGCTTTCTTT. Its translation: CASSLTGTSEAFF.

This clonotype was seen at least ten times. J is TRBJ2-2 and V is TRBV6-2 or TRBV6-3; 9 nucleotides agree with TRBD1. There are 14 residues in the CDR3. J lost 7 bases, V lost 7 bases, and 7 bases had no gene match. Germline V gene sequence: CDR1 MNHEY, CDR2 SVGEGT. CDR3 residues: CASISGTGIGELFF. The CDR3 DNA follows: TGTGCCAGCATCTCCGGGACAGGGATCGGGGAGCTGTTTTTT.

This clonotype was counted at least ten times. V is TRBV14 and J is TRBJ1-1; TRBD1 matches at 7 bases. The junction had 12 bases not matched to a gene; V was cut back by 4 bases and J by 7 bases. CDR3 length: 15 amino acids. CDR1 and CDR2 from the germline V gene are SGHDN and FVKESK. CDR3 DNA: TGTGCCAGCAGCCTAGGAGGGGGCTTAGCCCGTGAAGCTTTCTTT. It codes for CASSLGGGLAREAFF. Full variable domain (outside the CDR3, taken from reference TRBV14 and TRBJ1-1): EAGVTQFPSHSVIEKGQTVTLRCDPISGHDNLYWYRRVMGKEIKFLLHFVKESKQDESGMPNNRFLAERTGGTYSTLKVQPAELEDSGVYFCASSLGGGLAREAFFGQGTRLTVV.

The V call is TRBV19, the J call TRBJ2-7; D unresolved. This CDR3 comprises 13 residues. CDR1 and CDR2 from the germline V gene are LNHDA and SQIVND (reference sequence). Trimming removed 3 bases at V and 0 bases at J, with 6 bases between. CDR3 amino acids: CASSMAASYEQYF. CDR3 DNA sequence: TGTGCCAGTAGTATGGCCGCCTCCTACGAGCAGTACTTC.

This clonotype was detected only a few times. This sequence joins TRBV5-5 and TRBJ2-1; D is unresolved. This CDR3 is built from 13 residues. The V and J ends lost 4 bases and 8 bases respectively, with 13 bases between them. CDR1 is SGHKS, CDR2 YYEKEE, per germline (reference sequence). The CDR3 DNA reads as TGTGCCAGCAGCCGCGGAAGGGCGGATGAGCAGTTCTTC. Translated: CASSRGRADEQFF.

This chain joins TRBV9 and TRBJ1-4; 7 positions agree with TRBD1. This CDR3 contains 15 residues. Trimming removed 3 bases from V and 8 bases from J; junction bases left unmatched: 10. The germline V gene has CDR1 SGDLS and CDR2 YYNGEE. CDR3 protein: CASSAYGTAGEKLFF. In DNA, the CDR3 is TGTGCCAGCAGCGCGTACGGGACAGCTGGCGAAAAACTGTTTTTT.

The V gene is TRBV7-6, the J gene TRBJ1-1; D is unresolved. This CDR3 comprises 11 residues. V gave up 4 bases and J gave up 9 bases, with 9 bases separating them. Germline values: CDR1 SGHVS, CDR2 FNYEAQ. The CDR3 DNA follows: TGTGCCAGCAGCTCCTCCGGGAAAGCTTTCTTT. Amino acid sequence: CASSSSGKAFF. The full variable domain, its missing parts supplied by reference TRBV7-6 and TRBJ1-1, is GAGVSQSPRYKVTKRGQDVALRCDPISGHVSLYWYRQALGQGPEFLTYFNYEAQQDKSGLPNDRFSAERPEGSISTLTIQRTEQRDSAMYRCASSSSGKAFFGQGTRLTVV.

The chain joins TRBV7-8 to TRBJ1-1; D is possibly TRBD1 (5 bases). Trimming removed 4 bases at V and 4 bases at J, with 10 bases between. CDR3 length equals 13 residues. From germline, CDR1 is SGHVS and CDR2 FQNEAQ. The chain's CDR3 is CASSWGGFTEAFF. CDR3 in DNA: TGTGCCAGCAGCTGGGGGGGGTTCACTGAAGCTTTCTTT.

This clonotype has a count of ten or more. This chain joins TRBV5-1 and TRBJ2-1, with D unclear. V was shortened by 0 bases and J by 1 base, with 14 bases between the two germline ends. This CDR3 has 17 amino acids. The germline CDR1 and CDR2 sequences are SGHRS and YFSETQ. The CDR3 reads CASSLALGQLSYNEQFF. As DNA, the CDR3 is TGCGCCAGCAGCTTGGCTCTAGGTCAACTTTCCTACAATGAGCAGTTCTTC.

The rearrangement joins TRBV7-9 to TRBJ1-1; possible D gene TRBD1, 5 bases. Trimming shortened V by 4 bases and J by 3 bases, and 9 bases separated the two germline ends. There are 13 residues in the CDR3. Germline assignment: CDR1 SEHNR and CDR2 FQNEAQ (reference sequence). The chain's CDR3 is CASSYQGDTEAFF. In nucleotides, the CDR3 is TGTGCCAGCAGCTATCAGGGCGACACTGAAGCTTTCTTT.

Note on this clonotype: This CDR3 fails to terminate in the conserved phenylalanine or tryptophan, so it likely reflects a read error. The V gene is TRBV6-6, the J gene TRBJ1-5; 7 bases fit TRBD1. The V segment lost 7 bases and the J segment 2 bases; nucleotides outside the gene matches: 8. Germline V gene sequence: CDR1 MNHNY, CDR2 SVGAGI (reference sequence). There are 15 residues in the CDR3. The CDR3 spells CASTLQGGGNQPQHI. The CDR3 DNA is TGTGCCAGCACCCTCCAGGGGGGGGGCAATCAGCCCCAGCATATT.

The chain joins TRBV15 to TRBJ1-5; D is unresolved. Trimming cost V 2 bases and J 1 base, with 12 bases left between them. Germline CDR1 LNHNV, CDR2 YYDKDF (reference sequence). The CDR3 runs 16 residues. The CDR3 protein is CATSRIHGRSNQPQHF. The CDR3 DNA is TGTGCCACCAGCAGAATTCATGGGCGAAGCAATCAGCCCCAGCATTTT.